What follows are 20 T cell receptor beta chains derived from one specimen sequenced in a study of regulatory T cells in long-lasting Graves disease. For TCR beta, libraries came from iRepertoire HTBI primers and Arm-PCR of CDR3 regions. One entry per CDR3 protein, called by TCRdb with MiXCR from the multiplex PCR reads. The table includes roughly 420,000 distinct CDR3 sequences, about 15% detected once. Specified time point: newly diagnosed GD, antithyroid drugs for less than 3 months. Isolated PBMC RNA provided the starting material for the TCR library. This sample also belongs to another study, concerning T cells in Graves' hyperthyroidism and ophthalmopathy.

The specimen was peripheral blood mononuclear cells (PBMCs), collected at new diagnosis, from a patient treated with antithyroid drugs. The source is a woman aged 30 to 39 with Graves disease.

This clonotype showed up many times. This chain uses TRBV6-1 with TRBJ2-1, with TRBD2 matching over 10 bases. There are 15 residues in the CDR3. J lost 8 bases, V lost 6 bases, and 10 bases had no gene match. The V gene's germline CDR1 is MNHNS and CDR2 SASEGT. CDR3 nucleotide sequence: TGTGCCAGCAGACCTAGCGGGAGCGTGGGCCATGAGCAGTTCTTC. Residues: CASRPSGSVGHEQFF.

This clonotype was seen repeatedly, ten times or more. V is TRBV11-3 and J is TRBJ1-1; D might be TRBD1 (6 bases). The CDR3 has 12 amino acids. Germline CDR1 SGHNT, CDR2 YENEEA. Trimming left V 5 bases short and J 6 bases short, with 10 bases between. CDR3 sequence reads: CASSRGTSEAFF. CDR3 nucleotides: TGTGCCAGCAGCCGCGGGACATCTGAAGCTTTCTTT.

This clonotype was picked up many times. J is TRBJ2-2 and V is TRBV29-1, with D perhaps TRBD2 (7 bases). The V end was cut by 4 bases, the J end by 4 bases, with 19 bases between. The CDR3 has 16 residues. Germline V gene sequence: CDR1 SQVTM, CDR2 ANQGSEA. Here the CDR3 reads CSVADSGGGGTGELFF. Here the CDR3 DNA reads TGCAGCGTTGCCGACTCGGGGGGAGGGGGCACCGGGGAGCTGTTTTTT.

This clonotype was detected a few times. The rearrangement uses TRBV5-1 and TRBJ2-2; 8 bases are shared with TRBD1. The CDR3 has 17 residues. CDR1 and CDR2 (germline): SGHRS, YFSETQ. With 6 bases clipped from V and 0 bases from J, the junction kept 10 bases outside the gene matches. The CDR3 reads CASTLQGTGTNTGELFF. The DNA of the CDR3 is TGCGCCAGCACCCTACAGGGGACAGGAACGAACACCGGGGAGCTGTTTTTT.

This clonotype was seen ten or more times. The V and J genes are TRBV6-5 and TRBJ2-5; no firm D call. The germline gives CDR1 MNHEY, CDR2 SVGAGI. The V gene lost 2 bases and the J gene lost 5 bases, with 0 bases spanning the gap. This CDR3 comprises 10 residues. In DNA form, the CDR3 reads TGTGCCAGCAGTTACGAGACCCAGTACTTC. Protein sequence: CASSYETQYF.

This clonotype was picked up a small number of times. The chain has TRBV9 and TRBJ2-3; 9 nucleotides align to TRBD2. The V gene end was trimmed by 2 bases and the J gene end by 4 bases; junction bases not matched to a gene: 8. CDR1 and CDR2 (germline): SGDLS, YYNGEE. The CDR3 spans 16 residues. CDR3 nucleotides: TGTGCCAGCAGCGTCGTAGCGGGAGTAGGTGCAGATACGCAGTATTTT. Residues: CASSVVAGVGADTQYF.

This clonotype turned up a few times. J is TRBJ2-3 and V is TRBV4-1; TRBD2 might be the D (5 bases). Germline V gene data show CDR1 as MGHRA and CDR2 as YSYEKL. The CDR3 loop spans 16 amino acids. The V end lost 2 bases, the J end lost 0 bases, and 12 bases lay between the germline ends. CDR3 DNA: TGCGCCAGCAGCCAAAAGGGCGCGGGCAGCACAGATACGCAGTATTTT. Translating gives CASSQKGAGSTDTQYF.

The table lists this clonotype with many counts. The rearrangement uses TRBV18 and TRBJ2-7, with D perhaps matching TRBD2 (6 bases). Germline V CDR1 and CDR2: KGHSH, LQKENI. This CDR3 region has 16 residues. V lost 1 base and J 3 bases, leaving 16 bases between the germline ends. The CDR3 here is CASSPLADSYDYEQYF. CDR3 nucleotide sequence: TGTGCCAGCTCACCACTAGCGGACTCCTACGACTACGAGCAGTACTTC.

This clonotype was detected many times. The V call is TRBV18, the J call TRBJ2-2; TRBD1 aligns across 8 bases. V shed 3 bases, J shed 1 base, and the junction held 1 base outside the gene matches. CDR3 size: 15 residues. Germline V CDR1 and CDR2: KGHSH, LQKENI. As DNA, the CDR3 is TGTGCCAGCTCACCGGACAGGGTGAACACCGGGGAGCTGTTTTTT. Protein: CASSPDRVNTGELFF.

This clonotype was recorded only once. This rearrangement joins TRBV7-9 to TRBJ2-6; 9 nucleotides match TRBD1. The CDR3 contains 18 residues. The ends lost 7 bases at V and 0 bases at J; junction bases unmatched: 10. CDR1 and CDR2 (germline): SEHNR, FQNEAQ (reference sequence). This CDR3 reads CASTLGNRGPSGANVLTF. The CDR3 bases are TGTGCCAGCACCCTCGGAAACAGGGGGCCCTCTGGGGCCAACGTCCTGACTTTC.

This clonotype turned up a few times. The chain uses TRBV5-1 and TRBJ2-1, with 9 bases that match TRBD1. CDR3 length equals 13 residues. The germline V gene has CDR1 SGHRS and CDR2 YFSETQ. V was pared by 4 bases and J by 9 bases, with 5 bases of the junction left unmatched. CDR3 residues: CASSRDRVGEQFF. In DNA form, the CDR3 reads TGCGCCAGCAGCAGGGACAGGGTAGGTGAGCAGTTCTTC.

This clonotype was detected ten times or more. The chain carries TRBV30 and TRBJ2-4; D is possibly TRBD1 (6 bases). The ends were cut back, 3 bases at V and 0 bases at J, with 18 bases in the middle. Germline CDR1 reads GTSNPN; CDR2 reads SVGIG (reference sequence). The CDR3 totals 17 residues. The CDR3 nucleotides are TGTGCCTGGAGCCTGGACAGCCTGATACTAGCCAAAAACATTCAGTACTTC. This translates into CAWSLDSLILAKNIQYF.

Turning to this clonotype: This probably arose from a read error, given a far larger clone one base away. In DNA, the CDR3 is TGTGCCAGCAGGGACGACCGGGACGCTGCCGACGAGCAGTACTTC. Protein product: CASRDDRDAADEQYF. The rearrangement links TRBV9 to TRBJ2-7; D possibly uses TRBD1 or TRBD2 (5 bases each). Trimming stripped 5 bases from V and 5 bases from J, with 20 bases between. CDR1 and CDR2 (germline): SGDLS, YYNGEE. There are 15 residues in the CDR3.

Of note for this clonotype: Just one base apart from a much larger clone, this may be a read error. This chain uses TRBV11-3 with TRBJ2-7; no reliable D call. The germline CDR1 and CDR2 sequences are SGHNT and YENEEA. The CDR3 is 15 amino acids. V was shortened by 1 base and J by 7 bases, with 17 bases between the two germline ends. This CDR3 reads CASSLGWWSYNEQYF. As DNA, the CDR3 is TGTGCCAGCAGCTTAGGCTGGTGGTCCTACAATGAGCAGTACTTC.

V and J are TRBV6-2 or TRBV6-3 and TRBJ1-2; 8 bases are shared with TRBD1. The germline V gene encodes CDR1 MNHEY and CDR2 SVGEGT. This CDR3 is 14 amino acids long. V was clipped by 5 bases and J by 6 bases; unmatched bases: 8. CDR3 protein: CASSHNQGANGYTF. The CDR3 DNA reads TGTGCCAGCAGTCACAACCAGGGGGCGAATGGCTACACCTTC.

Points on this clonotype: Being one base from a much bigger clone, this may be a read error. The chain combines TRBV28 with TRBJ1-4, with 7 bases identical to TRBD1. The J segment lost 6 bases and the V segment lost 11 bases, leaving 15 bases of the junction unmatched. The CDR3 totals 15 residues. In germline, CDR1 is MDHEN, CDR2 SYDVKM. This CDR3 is CAGTRGGAIDEKLFF. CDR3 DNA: TGTGCCGGCACCAGGGGGGGCGCAATAGATGAAAAACTGTTTTTT.

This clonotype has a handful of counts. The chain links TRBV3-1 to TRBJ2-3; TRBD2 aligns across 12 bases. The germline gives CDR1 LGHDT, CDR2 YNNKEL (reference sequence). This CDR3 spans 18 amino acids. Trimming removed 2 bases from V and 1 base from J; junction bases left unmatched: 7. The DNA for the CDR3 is TGTGCCAGCAGCCAAAGGCTAGCGGGAGGGCCGGGCACAGATACGCAGTATTTT. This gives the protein CASSQRLAGGPGTDTQYF.

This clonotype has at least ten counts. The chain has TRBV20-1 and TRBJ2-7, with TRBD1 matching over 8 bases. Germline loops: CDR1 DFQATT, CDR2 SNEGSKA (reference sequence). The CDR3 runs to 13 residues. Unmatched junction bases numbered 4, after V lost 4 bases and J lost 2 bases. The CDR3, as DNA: TGCAGTGCTAAAACAGGGGGAACCTACGAGCAGTACTTC. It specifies CSAKTGGTYEQYF.

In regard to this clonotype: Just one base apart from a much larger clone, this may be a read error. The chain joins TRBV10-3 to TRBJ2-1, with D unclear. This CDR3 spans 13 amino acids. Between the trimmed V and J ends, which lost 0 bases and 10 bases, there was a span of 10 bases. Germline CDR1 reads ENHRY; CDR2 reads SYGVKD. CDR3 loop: CAISESRFGEQFF. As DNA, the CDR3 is TGTGCCATCAGTGAGTCAAGGTTCGGAGAGCAGTTCTTC.

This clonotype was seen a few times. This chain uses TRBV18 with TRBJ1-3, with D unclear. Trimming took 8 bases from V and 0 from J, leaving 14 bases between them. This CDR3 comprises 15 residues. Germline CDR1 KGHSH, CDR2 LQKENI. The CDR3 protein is CASARSENSGNTIYF. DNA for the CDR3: TGTGCCAGCGCCCGAAGTGAAAACTCTGGAAACACCATATATTTT.